This TCR beta chain was identified during a study of blood T cell repertoires in COVID-19. Trimming removed 3 bases from V and 12 bases from J, with 12 bases in between. The CDR3 spans 12 residues. Germline CDR1 KGHSH, CDR2 LQKENI. TCRdb's table, derived via immunoSEQ multiplex PCR, lists solely in-frame clones and lacks some. In the table there are about 330,000 clones, more than 75% of which are singletons. Enrollees, about 18 to 89 years old, lived in 24 US areas. Cohort placement rested on clinical history that participants reported themselves. What was sequenced was PBMCs or T cells enriched from blood (not recorded which). This rearrangement joins TRBV18 to TRBJ2-1, with D possibly being TRBD1 (6 bases). This receptor was identified in a woman in her thirties who had recovered from COVID-19. CDR3 sequence (DNA): TGTGCCAGCTCACCTCCCAGGGGCGGGCAGTTCTTC. Translated: CASSPPRGGQFF.